The 22 T cell receptor beta chains below all came from one sample that was sequenced in a study of cytomegalovirus exposure and HLA in healthy donors. The study ran its PCR with 60 Vbeta and 13 Jbeta primers. Using immunoSEQ multiplex PCR, the repertoire was profiled, and TCRdb retains in-frame clones only, with some absent. The table shows fewer than 180,000 clones, with 70% to 80% occurring only once. The sequenced sample consisted of PBMCs. These receptors all stem from a man aged 50 to 60 in good health and CMV-seropositive.

The DNA for the CDR3 is TGTGCCAGCAGCTCTAGCGGGAGGACAGATACGCAGTATTTT. It yields the protein CASSSSGRTDTQYF. V usage is TRBV5-4 and J usage is TRBJ2-3; 11 nucleotides agree with TRBD2. Germline CDR1 is SGHNT and CDR2 is YYREEE (reference sequence). The length of the CDR3 is 14 residues. The junction had 0 bases not matched to a gene; V was cut back by 3 bases and J by 3 bases.

This clone was observed a few times. The chain uses TRBV6-6 and TRBJ1-2; D is perhaps TRBD1 (6 bases). The V gene lost 6 bases and the J gene lost 4 bases, with 15 bases spanning the gap. This CDR3 is built from 14 residues. Germline V gene data show CDR1 as MNHNY and CDR2 as SVGAGI (reference sequence). The CDR3 spells CASSEQGLAYGYTF. CDR3 nucleotides: TGTGCCAGCAGCGAACAGGGTTTGGCCTATGGCTACACCTTC.

The chain joins TRBV5-1 to TRBJ1-4; a weak D match, TRBD1 (6 bases). The germline CDR1 and CDR2 sequences are SGHRS and YFSETQ. V was trimmed by 4 bases and J by 8 bases, leaving 18 bases between them. The CDR3 has 15 residues. The CDR3 coding sequence is TGCGCCAGCAGCCCCGGTGGACAGTTAAAGGAAAAACTGTTTTTT. Residues: CASSPGGQLKEKLFF.

The rearrangement uses TRBV27 and TRBJ1-1; no definite D call. Trimming shortened V by 1 base and J by 1 base, and 7 bases separated the two germline ends. The CDR3 spans 14 residues. Germline loops: CDR1 MNHEY, CDR2 SMNVEV (reference sequence). The CDR3 loop reads CASSLLDSNTEAFF. The CDR3, as DNA: TGTGCCAGCAGTTTATTAGACTCGAACACTGAAGCTTTCTTT.

The J gene is TRBJ2-2, the V gene TRBV12-5; 9 nucleotides agree with TRBD1. The germline V gene has CDR1 LGHNT and CDR2 FRNRAP. The CDR3 runs 18 residues. J gave up 6 bases and V 0 bases, and 11 bases lay outside the gene matches. CDR3 bases: TGTGCTAGTGGTTTGGTGGTTCAGGGACAGGGTGTCCCCGGGGAGCTGTTTTTT. Amino acid sequence: CASGLVVQGQGVPGELFF.

The chain combines TRBV5-1 with TRBJ2-7, with TRBD2 matching 10 bases. Trimming at V came to 5 bases and at J to 5 bases, leaving 16 bases not matched to a gene. Germline values: CDR1 SGHRS, CDR2 YFSETQ. The CDR3 extends over 17 amino acids. The CDR3 sequence is CASRRLGQREGRDEQYF. The CDR3 DNA reads as TGCGCCAGCAGACGCTTAGGGCAGCGGGAGGGCCGGGACGAGCAGTACTTC.

CDR3 region: CASSSGQGDTEAFF. CDR3 DNA sequence: TGCGCCAGCAGCTCGGGACAGGGAGACACTGAAGCTTTCTTT. The chain couples TRBV5-1 to TRBJ1-1; 9 nucleotides line up with TRBD1. Germline CDR1 and CDR2: SGHRS and YFSETQ. Trimming at V came to 3 bases and at J to 3 bases, leaving 3 bases not matched to a gene. The CDR3 spans 14 residues.

The CDR3 nucleotides are TGTGCCATCAGTGACTCCGGACTAGCGGGAGAGACCCAGTACTTC. It is translated as CAISDSGLAGETQYF. The chain joins TRBV10-3 to TRBJ2-5; 11 nucleotides agree with TRBD2. The CDR3 is made up of 15 amino acids. J gave up 4 bases and V 3 bases, and 4 bases lay outside the gene matches. Germline loops: CDR1 ENHRY, CDR2 SYGVKD.

This clone was counted between two and nine times. CDR3 residues: CASPRKRACEQYF. As DNA, the CDR3 is TGTGCCAGCCCACGAAAGAGGGCGTGTGAGCAGTACTTC. The genes are TRBV6-5 and TRBJ2-7, with D tentatively TRBD2 (5 bases). The CDR3 runs 13 residues. V was trimmed by 8 bases and J by 7 bases, leaving 18 bases between them. From germline, CDR1 is MNHEY and CDR2 SVGAGI.

V gene TRBV4-2 combines with J gene TRBJ2-5, with TRBD1 matching over 7 bases. The J call may be in error: the DNA end matches TRBJ2-7 better. The CDR3 runs to 15 residues. CDR1 is LGHNA and CDR2 is YNFKEQ in the germline V gene. CDR3 bases: TGTGCCAGCAGCCAAGGTCCCGGGACAGTCTACGAGCAGTACTTC. Translated: CASSQGPGTVYEQYF.

A word on this clone: Lacking the conserved final phenylalanine or tryptophan, this CDR3 likely reflects a read error. It is unclear where the CDR3 begins or ends on the DNA, so no DNA is shown, and the CDR3 is as TCRdb lists it. CDR3 in amino acids: CASSKETRSNTGELFL. V usage is TRBV21-1 and J usage is TRBJ2-2; the table's D call TRBD2 went unverified against the DNA. TRBV21-1 is a pseudogene. The CDR3 is 16 amino acids long, termini counted.

This clone turned up a few times. The gene calls are TRBV28 and TRBJ1-1, with D perhaps TRBD1 (6 bases). V was cut by 4 bases and J by 4 bases, with 13 bases left in between. Germline assignment: CDR1 MDHEN and CDR2 SYDVKM. The CDR3 runs 14 residues. The CDR3 is CASSSGVGGTEAFF. In DNA form, the CDR3 reads TGTGCCAGCAGTTCAGGTGTAGGGGGCACTGAAGCTTTCTTT.

This clone was picked up one time. The chain joins TRBV5-1 to TRBJ2-7; 10 bases are a match to TRBD1. Germline V gives CDR1 SGHRS, CDR2 YFSETQ. The V and J ends lost 4 bases and 5 bases, in that order; junction bases with no gene match: 9. The length of the CDR3 is 15 residues. DNA for the CDR3: TGCGCCAGCAGCATCAGTGGACAGGGGGTCAACGAGCAGTACTTC. Translation: CASSISGQGVNEQYF.

This clone was found a few times. The rearrangement links TRBV10-3 to TRBJ2-1; 7 nucleotides agree with TRBD2. The germline V gene encodes CDR1 ENHRY and CDR2 SYGVKD. V lost 3 bases and J lost 7; bases outside the gene matches: 9. This CDR3 has 15 residues. In nucleotides, the CDR3 is TGTGCCATCAGTGACCCTAGGGCCGGGAGGAATGAGCAGTTCTTC. As protein: CAISDPRAGRNEQFF.

This clone was recorded a few times. The CDR3, as DNA: TGTGCCAGCTCAGACAGGCCCAATCAGCCCCAGCATTTT. Protein sequence: CASSDRPNQPQHF. The V call is TRBV18, the J call TRBJ1-5; D perhaps matches TRBD1 (6 bases). This CDR3 spans 13 amino acids. Trimming took 5 bases from V and 3 from J, leaving 8 bases between them. From germline, CDR1 is KGHSH and CDR2 LQKENI.

The V call is TRBV7-2, the J call TRBJ1-2, with 10 bases aligning to TRBD1. Germline V gene data show CDR1 as SGHTA and CDR2 as FQGNSA. The trim removed 5 bases at V and 4 bases at J, leaving 4 bases unmatched. This CDR3 comprises 14 residues. Written as DNA, the CDR3 is TGTGCCAGCAGCCCAGGGACAGGGGCCTATGGCTACACCTTC. Translation: CASSPGTGAYGYTF.

The chain has TRBV7-2 and TRBJ2-7; TRBD2 aligns across 9 bases. J gave up 6 bases and V 2 bases, and 2 bases lay outside the gene matches. The CDR3 runs 13 residues. CDR1 SGHTA and CDR2 FQGNSA come from the germline V gene. CDR3 amino acids: CASSLQLAGEQYF. CDR3 DNA: TGTGCCAGCAGCTTACAACTAGCGGGCGAGCAGTACTTC.

J is TRBJ2-3 and V is TRBV28; TRBD2 matches at 8 bases. CDR1 and CDR2 (germline): MDHEN, SYDVKM. The trim removed 6 bases at V and 2 bases at J, leaving 7 bases unmatched. The CDR3 totals 15 residues. The CDR3 sequence is CASSQLAEITDTQYF. The CDR3 region has the DNA TGTGCCAGCAGCCAACTAGCGGAGATCACAGATACGCAGTATTTT.

This sequence joins TRBV29-1 and TRBJ2-2; 7 nucleotides align to TRBD1. Losses at the gene ends were 4 bases for V and 3 bases for J; bases not matched to a gene: 5. Germline CDR1 and CDR2: SQVTM and ANQGSEA. This CDR3 region has 14 residues. The CDR3 reads CSVGQGMDTGELFF. CDR3 DNA sequence: TGCAGCGTTGGACAGGGAATGGACACCGGGGAGCTGTTTTTT.

This rearrangement joins TRBV12-5 to TRBJ2-7; the D gene is possibly TRBD2 (5 bases). From germline, CDR1 is LGHNT and CDR2 FRNRAP. CDR3 length: 14 residues. Between the trimmed V and J ends, which lost 1 base and 4 bases, there was a span of 11 bases. CDR3: CASGLAGLPYEQYF. In DNA form, the CDR3 reads TGTGCTAGTGGTTTGGCCGGACTTCCTTACGAGCAGTACTTC.

The V and J genes are TRBV10-3 and TRBJ2-7; TRBD2 matches 10 bases. The CDR3 is made up of 12 amino acids. V shed 9 bases and J 5 bases; nucleotides not matched to a gene: 4. From germline, CDR1 is ENHRY and CDR2 SYGVKD. CDR3 sequence: CAIAGGMNEQYF. DNA of the CDR3: TGTGCCATAGCGGGAGGGATGAACGAGCAGTACTTC.

The gene calls are TRBV2 and TRBJ1-1; 9 nucleotides agree with TRBD1. Trimming cost V 11 bases and J 7 bases; bases outside gene matches: 11. The CDR3 consists of 13 residues. CDR1 and CDR2 from the germline V gene are SNHLY and FYNNEI. For the CDR3, the DNA is TGTGCCGGACAGGACAGGGGCCAGGGTGAAGCTTTCTTT. Translation: CAGQDRGQGEAFF.